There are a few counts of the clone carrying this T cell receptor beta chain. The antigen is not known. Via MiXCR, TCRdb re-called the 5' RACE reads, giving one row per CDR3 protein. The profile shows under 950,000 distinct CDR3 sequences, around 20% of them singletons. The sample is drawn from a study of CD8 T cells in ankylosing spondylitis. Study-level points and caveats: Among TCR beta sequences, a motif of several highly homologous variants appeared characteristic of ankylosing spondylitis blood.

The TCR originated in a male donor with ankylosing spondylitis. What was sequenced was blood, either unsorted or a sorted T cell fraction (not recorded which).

The CDR3 DNA reads as TGTGCCAGCAGCGTAGTTCCGGCCAACGTCCTGACTTTC. It specifies CASSVVPANVLTF. This chain uses TRBV9 with TRBJ2-6; D unresolved. Germline CDR1 SGDLS, CDR2 YYNGEE. The length of the CDR3 is 13 residues. V gave up 0 bases and J gave up 6 bases, with 4 bases separating them.